The 5 T cell receptor beta chains below were found in one sample sequenced in a study of blood T cell repertoires in COVID-19. Method: immunoSEQ multiplex PCR; TCRdb's copy keeps in-frame clones and lacks some. This table holds 150,000 or so clones, 88% found once. The specimen sequenced was peripheral blood. The receptors shown here come from a human donor in a cohort sampled during active COVID-19.

The rearrangement uses TRBV5-4 and TRBJ2-7; weak D call: TRBD2 (5 bases). This CDR3 spans 14 amino acids. The germline V gene has CDR1 SGHNT and CDR2 YYREEE (reference sequence). V gave up 0 bases and J gave up 3 bases, with 10 bases separating them. The CDR3 DNA reads as TGTGCCAGCAGCTTGGCCGGGGATGTCTACGAGCAGTACTTC. Its translation: CASSLAGDVYEQYF.

This chain connects TRBV11-2 to TRBJ2-7; the D gene is possibly TRBD1 (6 bases). The CDR3 contains 16 residues. V gave up 2 bases and J gave up 2 bases, with 16 bases separating them. Germline assignment: CDR1 SGHAT and CDR2 FQNNGV. The CDR3 protein is CASSLLPDSRTYEQYF. The DNA for the CDR3 is TGTGCCAGCAGCTTACTCCCGGACAGTAGGACCTACGAGCAGTACTTC.

In this sample, this clone turned up a few times. The chain couples TRBV6-6 to TRBJ1-2; 10 bases map to TRBD1. The germline CDR1 and CDR2 sequences are MNHNY and SVGAGI (reference sequence). The CDR3 runs 15 residues. Unmatched junction bases numbered 11, after V lost 7 bases and J lost 6 bases. The CDR3 spells CASTRRQGAVDGYTF. CDR3 bases: TGTGCCAGCACACGCAGACAGGGGGCGGTGGATGGCTACACCTTC.

The chain recombines TRBV4-2 with TRBJ2-5, with TRBD1 identical over 8 bases. CDR3 size: 17 residues. The junction had 7 bases not matched to a gene; V was cut back by 0 bases and J by 1 base. CDR1 is LGHNA and CDR2 is YNFKEQ in the germline V gene. CDR3 bases: TGTGCCAGCAGCCAAGATTTGGGACAGGATACCCAAGAGACCCAGTACTTC. As protein: CASSQDLGQDTQETQYF.

The chain combines TRBV4-1 with TRBJ2-7; 7 bases fit TRBD1. Germline V gives CDR1 MGHRA, CDR2 YSYEKL. With 0 bases clipped from V and 3 bases from J, the junction kept 11 bases outside the gene matches. There are 17 residues in the CDR3. The CDR3 DNA sequence: TGCGCCAGCAGCCAAGATTCAGGGTGGGACAGTTTCTACGAGCAGTACTTC. Protein: CASSQDSGWDSFYEQYF.